The T cell receptor beta chain described here comes from a study of shared clonotypes between healthy human individuals. Around 200 ng DNA, tens of thousands of T cell genomes, went into each sorted-subset replicate PCR. The repertoire was sequenced with immunoSEQ multiplex PCR; TCRdb's copy has only in-frame clones and lacks some. Of 2.3 million or so clones in the sample, over 90% were seen once. V was shortened by 7 bases and J by 4 bases, with 10 bases between the two germline ends. The CDR3 has 12 amino acids. Germline CDR1 is SGDLS and CDR2 is YYNGEE. The V call is TRBV9, the J call TRBJ2-3; maybe TRBD2 (5 bases). The receptor's source is a young man in good health. Some clones in this sample may be carry-over from other donors' samples. Sequencing was performed on naive CD4+ T cells from PBMCs. Regarding subset: CD45RA+ positively selected. The CDR3 here is CASVLAPDTQYF. CDR3 in DNA: TGTGCCAGCGTCCTAGCACCAGATACGCAGTATTTT.